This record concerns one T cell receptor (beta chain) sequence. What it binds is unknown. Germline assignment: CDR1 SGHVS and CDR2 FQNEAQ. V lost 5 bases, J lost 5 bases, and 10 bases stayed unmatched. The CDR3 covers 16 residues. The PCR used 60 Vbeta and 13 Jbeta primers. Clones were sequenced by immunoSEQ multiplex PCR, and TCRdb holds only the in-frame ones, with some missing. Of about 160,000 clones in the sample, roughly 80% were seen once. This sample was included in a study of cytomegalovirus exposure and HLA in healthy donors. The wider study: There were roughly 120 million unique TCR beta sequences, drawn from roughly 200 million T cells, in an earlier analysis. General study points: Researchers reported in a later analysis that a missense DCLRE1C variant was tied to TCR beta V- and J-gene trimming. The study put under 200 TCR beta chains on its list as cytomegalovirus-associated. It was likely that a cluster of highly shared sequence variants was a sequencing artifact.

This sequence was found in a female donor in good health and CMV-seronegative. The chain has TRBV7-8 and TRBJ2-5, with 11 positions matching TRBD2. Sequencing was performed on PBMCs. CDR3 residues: CASSILGTSGQETQYF. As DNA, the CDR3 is TGTGCCAGCAGCATACTCGGGACTAGCGGCCAGGAGACCCAGTACTTC.